These 20 T cell receptor beta chains were all obtained from the same sample, sequenced in a study of blood T cells in healthy people across ages. The authors ran a second PCR of about 7 to 11 cycles using a sample-barcoded 5' primer and a J-beta primer mix. TCRdb fed the 5' RACE reads into MiXCR, producing one record per CDR3 protein. The table lists fewer than 900,000 distinct CDR3 sequences, about 40% of them singletons. The sample comprised blood. The receptors were sampled from an older woman in good health.

The chain is built from TRBV28 and TRBJ2-1; TRBD1 is a possible D gene (5 bases). The CDR3 sequence is 12 residues long. V was cut by 6 bases and J by 10 bases, with 13 bases left in between. From germline, CDR1 is MDHEN and CDR2 SYDVKM. CDR3 sequence: CASRPSGNEQFF. Written as DNA, the CDR3 is TGTGCCAGCAGACCTTCAGGGAACGAGCAGTTCTTC.

The gene calls are TRBV3-1 and TRBJ1-2; the D gene is possibly TRBD1 (6 bases). Trimming stripped 0 bases from V and 7 bases from J, with 15 bases between. The CDR3 is 15 amino acids. Germline CDR1 and CDR2: LGHDT and YNNKEL (reference sequence). CDR3 sequence: CASSQDRGGARGYTF. CDR3 DNA sequence: TGTGCCAGCAGCCAAGATCGCGGGGGGGCTCGTGGCTACACCTTC.

The chain has TRBV12-3 or TRBV12-4 and TRBJ2-3, with 9 positions matching TRBD1. The CDR3 is 17 residues long. V lost 2 bases, J lost 4 bases, and 10 bases stayed unmatched. Here the CDR3 DNA reads TGTGCCAGCAGTTTACCCGGACAGGGGTTGGGGGCAGATACGCAGTATTTT. Protein sequence: CASSLPGQGLGADTQYF.

The chain carries TRBV20-1 and TRBJ2-1; 11 bases agree with TRBD1. Germline V gene data show CDR1 as DFQATT and CDR2 as SNEGSKA (reference sequence). V gave up 5 bases and J gave up 12 bases; unmatched junction bases: 12. This CDR3 spans 14 amino acids. CDR3 coding DNA: TGCAGTGCTCCTACCGGGACAGGGGGGTTGGGGCAGTTCTTC. Its translation is CSAPTGTGGLGQFF.

V usage is TRBV28 and J usage is TRBJ2-1; D is possibly TRBD2 (5 bases). Trimming removed 6 bases from V and 4 bases from J, with 13 bases in between. CDR1 MDHEN and CDR2 SYDVKM come from the germline V gene. CDR3 length equals 14 residues. In DNA, the CDR3 is TGTGCCAGCAGCCCGCGGGCCCCTTACAATGAGCAGTTCTTC. Translation: CASSPRAPYNEQFF.

The CDR3 DNA reads as TGTGCCAGCAGCCGGGACCCTGAAGGGAGAGGCTACACCTTC. This gives the protein CASSRDPEGRGYTF. The chain couples TRBV6-5 to TRBJ1-2; the D gene is possibly TRBD1 (5 bases). The V and J ends lost 6 bases and 8 bases respectively, with 19 bases between them. Germline CDR1 and CDR2: MNHEY and SVGAGI. CDR3 length: 14 amino acids.

The chain employs TRBV20-1 and TRBJ2-4, with 15 nucleotides matching TRBD2. The V gene's germline CDR1 is DFQATT and CDR2 SNEGSKA (reference sequence). J was trimmed by 4 bases and V by 0 bases; bases with no gene match: 7. The CDR3 is 18 residues long. The CDR3 DNA sequence: TGCAGTGCTAGAGATTCAGGACTAGCGGGAGGGACTAAAAACATTCAGTACTTC. This gives the protein CSARDSGLAGGTKNIQYF.

This clonotype has a handful of counts. This chain links TRBV4-2 with TRBJ1-5, with a tentative D call TRBD1 (5 bases). This CDR3 contains 16 residues. CDR1 and CDR2 (germline): LGHNA, YNFKEQ. Deletions cut 3 bases from V and 3 bases from J, with 15 bases between. This CDR3 reads CASSHKGRPPNQPQHF. The CDR3 DNA reads TGTGCCAGCAGCCACAAGGGGAGGCCGCCCAATCAGCCCCAGCATTTT.

This clonotype was seen a few times. V is TRBV3-1 and J is TRBJ1-1; D gene unclear. The CDR3 is made up of 12 amino acids. Germline V CDR1 and CDR2: LGHDT, YNNKEL (reference sequence). Trimming removed 2 bases from V and 3 bases from J, with 4 bases in between. The CDR3 here is CASSQTDTEAFF. CDR3 DNA sequence: TGTGCCAGCAGCCAAACGGACACTGAAGCTTTCTTT.

At least ten counts were recorded for this clonotype. This chain uses TRBV10-3 with TRBJ2-1, with D perhaps given as TRBD1 or TRBD2 (5 bases each). CDR3 length equals 13 residues. Trimming removed 6 bases at V and 6 bases at J, with 12 bases between. Germline V lookup: CDR1 ENHRY, CDR2 SYGVKD. CDR3 loop: CAISPGTSNEQFF. CDR3 coding DNA: TGTGCCATCAGCCCTGGGACGTCCAATGAGCAGTTCTTC.

CDR3 residues: CASSHPGTGREGNYGYTF. The CDR3, as DNA: TGTGCCAGCAGCCATCCCGGGACAGGGCGTGAGGGTAACTATGGCTACACCTTC. J is TRBJ1-2 and V is TRBV14; 9 bases map to TRBD1. Trimming removed 3 bases from V and 1 base from J; junction bases left unmatched: 12. This CDR3 is built from 18 residues. Germline V lookup: CDR1 SGHDN, CDR2 FVKESK.

This clonotype was seen ten or more times. The CDR3 loop reads CASSLEGEQYF. CDR3 sequence (DNA): TGTGCCAGCAGCTTGGAGGGCGAGCAGTACTTC. The chain has TRBV12-3 or TRBV12-4 and TRBJ2-7; tentatively, D is TRBD2 (6 bases). There are 11 residues in the CDR3. V was trimmed by 6 bases and J by 6 bases, leaving 9 bases between them.

This rearrangement joins TRBV12-3 or TRBV12-4 to TRBJ2-1; D uncertain. The V end was cut by 3 bases, the J end by 9 bases, with 6 bases between. The CDR3 has 11 residues. As DNA, the CDR3 is TGTGCCAGCAGTTTTAGAAGTGAGCAGTTCTTC. Translating it yields CASSFRSEQFF.

This clonotype has more than one count but fewer than ten. The rearrangement links TRBV20-1 to TRBJ2-1, with TRBD2 identical over 9 bases. J lost 9 bases, V lost 1 base, and 4 bases had no gene match. Germline CDR1 is DFQATT and CDR2 is SNEGSKA (reference sequence). CDR3 length: 13 amino acids. The CDR3 protein is CSARAPREGEQFF. CDR3 bases: TGCAGTGCTAGAGCCCCGCGGGAGGGTGAGCAGTTCTTC.

A note on this clonotype: The junction departs from germline at one end; a sequencing error may be responsible. The chain employs TRBV7-9 and TRBJ1-5; no clear D gene. This CDR3 is built from 13 residues. The germline V gene encodes CDR1 SEHNR and CDR2 FQNEAQ (reference sequence). The chain's CDR3 is CVSSLLRDQPQHF. CDR3 nucleotides: TGTGTCAGCAGCCTGCTCCGTGATCAGCCCCAGCATTTT. Combining the CDR3 with reference TRBV7-9 and TRBJ1-5 gives the whole variable domain DTGVSQNPRHKITKRGQNVTFRCDPISEHNRLYWYRQTLGQGPEFLTYFQNEAQLEKSRLLSDRFSAERPKGSFSTLEIQRTEQGDSAMYLCVSSLLRDQPQHFGDGTRLSIL.

About this clonotype: With a much larger clone just one base away, this may be a read error. J is TRBJ2-7 and V is TRBV12-3 or TRBV12-4; a possible D gene is TRBD1 (6 bases). The CDR3 runs 15 residues. The V gene lost 5 bases and the J gene lost 6 bases, with 20 bases spanning the gap. In nucleotides, the CDR3 is TGTGCCAGCAGTACAACGGACAGCTCAACCTGCGAGCAGTACTTC. Translation gives CASSTTDSSTCEQYF.

This sequence joins TRBV5-4 and TRBJ2-1, with 16 bases lining up with TRBD2. CDR1 SGHNT and CDR2 YYREEE come from the germline V gene (reference sequence). There are 17 residues in the CDR3. V was pared by 3 bases and J by 4 bases, with 4 bases of the junction left unmatched. CDR3 protein: CASSWGLAGGLYNEQFF. Written as DNA, the CDR3 is TGTGCCAGCAGCTGGGGACTAGCGGGGGGGTTGTACAATGAGCAGTTCTTC.

This clonotype was seen only a few times. The chain combines TRBV7-8 with TRBJ2-1, with D possibly being TRBD2 (5 bases). The length of the CDR3 is 13 residues. The germline V gene encodes CDR1 SGHVS and CDR2 FQNEAQ. Trimming removed 0 bases at V and 9 bases at J, with 9 bases between. CDR3 bases: TGTGCCAGCAGCTTAGCGGAGGTGGGTGAGCAGTTCTTC. Its protein product is CASSLAEVGEQFF.

The chain employs TRBV21-1 and TRBJ2-3; the table assigns TRBD2, which was not confirmed against the DNA. TRBV21-1 is a listed pseudogene. The CDR3 runs 16 residues. The CDR3 region has the DNA TGTGCCAGCAGCAAAGCGGCTAGCGGGGGATTAGATACGCAGTATTTT. Residues: CASSKAASGGLDTQYF.

The chain is built from TRBV7-2 and TRBJ2-2; perhaps TRBD1 as D (6 bases). The CDR3 totals 15 residues. V was pared by 3 bases and J by 2 bases, with 10 bases between. The V gene's germline CDR1 is SGHTA and CDR2 FQGNSA. The CDR3 region is CASSFDRLNTGELFF. The CDR3 DNA is TGTGCCAGCAGCTTCGACAGGCTCAACACCGGGGAGCTGTTTTTT. The entire variable domain, with the rest obtained from reference TRBV7-2 and TRBJ2-2, is as follows: GAGVSQSPSNKVTEKGKDVELRCDPISGHTALYWYRQSLGQGLEFLIYFQGNSAPDKSGLPSDRFSAERTGGSVSTLTIQRTQQEDSAVYLCASSFDRLNTGELFFGEGSRLTVL.